Listed here is a single T cell receptor beta chain. The entry originates in a study of CD8+ T cells in alopecia areata. Reverse transcription of extracted RNA yielded cDNA, which provided the sequencing template. Profiling relied on immunoSEQ multiplex PCR, and the TCRdb table lists in-frame clones only, not all of them. The sample includes approximately 180,000 clones, less than 75% seen only once; the top ten take more than 9.5%. CDR3 length equals 15 residues. Looked up from germline, CDR1 is MNHNS and CDR2 is SASEGT. Deletions cut 11 bases from V and 2 bases from J, with 21 bases between. The rearrangement joins TRBV6-1 to TRBJ2-5; no definite D call. Sequencing was performed on CD8+ T cells sorted from blood, taken at week 0. The TCR comes from a human donor with alopecia areata. CDR3 amino acids: CALRFGFVEQETQYF. Written as DNA, the CDR3 is TGTGCCCTCCGATTCGGGTTTGTGGAACAAGAGACCCAGTACTTC.